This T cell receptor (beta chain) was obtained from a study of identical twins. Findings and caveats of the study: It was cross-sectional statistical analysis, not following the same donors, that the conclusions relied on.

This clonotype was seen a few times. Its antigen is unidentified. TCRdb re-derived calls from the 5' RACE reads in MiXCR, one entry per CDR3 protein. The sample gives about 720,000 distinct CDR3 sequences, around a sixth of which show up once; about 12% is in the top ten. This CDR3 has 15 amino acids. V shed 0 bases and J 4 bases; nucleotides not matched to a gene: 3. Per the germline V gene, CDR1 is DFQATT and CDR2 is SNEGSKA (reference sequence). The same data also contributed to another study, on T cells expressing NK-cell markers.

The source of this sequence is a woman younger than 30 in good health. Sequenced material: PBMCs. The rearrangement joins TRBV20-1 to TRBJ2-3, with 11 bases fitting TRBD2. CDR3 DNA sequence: TGCAGTGCTAGAGATAGCGGGAGGGCAGCAGATACGCAGTATTTT. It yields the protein CSARDSGRAADTQYF.